The T cell receptor beta chain described here comes from a study of cytomegalovirus exposure and HLA in healthy donors. Healthy people donating bone marrow made up the donors. The CDR3 is 13 amino acids. V lost 4 bases and J lost 5, with 10 bases in between. Germline V gives CDR1 SGHRS, CDR2 YFSETQ. The primer mix had 60 Vbeta and 13 Jbeta primers. Produced via immunoSEQ multiplex PCR; TCRdb's table is partial and in-frame only. The data include 150,000 or so clones; the top ten clones carry about 2.2%. V gene TRBV5-1 combines with J gene TRBJ1-5; D is possibly TRBD1 (5 bases). Input material: PBMCs. The sequence was collected from a woman aged 18 to 35 in good health and CMV-seronegative. The CDR3 here is CASSLGGDQPQHF. CDR3 coding DNA: TGCGCCAGCAGCCTGGGGGGAGATCAGCCCCAGCATTTT.